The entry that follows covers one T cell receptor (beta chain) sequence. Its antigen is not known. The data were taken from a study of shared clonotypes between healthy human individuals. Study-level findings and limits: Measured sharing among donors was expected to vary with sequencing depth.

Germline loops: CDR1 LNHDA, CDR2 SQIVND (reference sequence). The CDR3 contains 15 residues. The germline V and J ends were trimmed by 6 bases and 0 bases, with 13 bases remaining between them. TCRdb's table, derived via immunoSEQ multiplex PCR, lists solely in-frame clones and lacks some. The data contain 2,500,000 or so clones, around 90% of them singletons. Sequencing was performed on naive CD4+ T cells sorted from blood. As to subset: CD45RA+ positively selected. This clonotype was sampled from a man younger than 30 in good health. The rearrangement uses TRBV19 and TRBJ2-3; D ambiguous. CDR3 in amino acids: CASRTGDISTDTQYF. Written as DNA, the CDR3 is TGTGCCAGTAGGACTGGGGATATAAGCACAGATACGCAGTATTTT.